The 10 T cell receptor beta chains presented below share a single source sample, sequenced in a study of regulatory T cells in long-lasting Graves disease. Time point described: newly diagnosed GD, antithyroid drugs for less than 3 months. After RNA was extracted from PBMCs, the TCR library was made from it. CDR3 regions were amplified by Arm-PCR using iRepertoire HTBI primers to build TCR beta libraries. TCRdb re-derived calls from the multiplex PCR reads in MiXCR, one entry per CDR3 protein. The table includes about 540,000 distinct CDR3 sequences, roughly 12% detected once. These same records also appear under a second study, on T cells in Graves' hyperthyroidism and ophthalmopathy.

Sequences were derived from peripheral blood mononuclear cells (PBMCs), sampled at new diagnosis, from a patient treated with antithyroid drugs. Receptors originate from a man aged 30-40 years with Graves disease.

This clonotype has at least ten counts. CDR3 loop: CATRSKGGEKLFF. DNA of the CDR3: TGTGCCACCAGATCCAAGGGCGGTGAAAAACTGTTTTTT. V is TRBV24-1 and J is TRBJ1-4; D is uncertain. The CDR3 covers 13 residues. In germline, CDR1 is KGHDR, CDR2 SFDVKD. V was trimmed by 7 bases and J by 7 bases, leaving 12 bases between them.

Ten or more counts support this clonotype. The gene calls are TRBV24-1 and TRBJ2-1; 7 bases are shared with TRBD1. The CDR3 totals 16 residues. CDR1 KGHDR and CDR2 SFDVKD come from the germline V gene. V shed 4 bases and J 4 bases; nucleotides not matched to a gene: 9. CDR3 protein: CATSDTDRERYNEQFF. As DNA, the CDR3 is TGTGCCACCAGTGACACCGACAGGGAAAGGTACAATGAGCAGTTCTTC.

This clonotype was observed many times. The chain recombines TRBV2 with TRBJ2-7; D gene ambiguous. Germline assignment: CDR1 SNHLY and CDR2 FYNNEI. Trimming stripped 2 bases from V and 4 bases from J, with 6 bases between. The CDR3 spans 12 residues. In DNA, the CDR3 is TGTGCCAGCAGTGAACGTCGGTACGAGCAGTACTTC. It codes for CASSERRYEQYF.

The chain employs TRBV3-1 and TRBJ2-7; D uncertain. The CDR3 is 17 amino acids. Deletions cut 2 bases from V and 0 bases from J, with 17 bases between. The germline V gene has CDR1 LGHDT and CDR2 YNNKEL (reference sequence). Written as DNA, the CDR3 is TGTGCCAGCAGCCAACATCCCCCGGGTTTCAGCTCCTACGAGCAGTACTTC. It encodes CASSQHPPGFSSYEQYF.

This clonotype was counted many times. The V gene is TRBV28, the J gene TRBJ2-7, with TRBD1 matching 7 bases. Germline V CDR1 and CDR2: MDHEN, SYDVKM. V lost 3 bases and J lost 4; bases outside the gene matches: 6. The CDR3 runs 14 residues. CDR3 bases: TGTGCCAGCAGTTTGTCTGGACAGGTATACGAGCAGTACTTC. This codes for CASSLSGQVYEQYF.

This clonotype was counted at least ten times. The chain combines TRBV6-1 with TRBJ1-2; D possibly corresponds to TRBD1 (5 bases). Germline loops: CDR1 MNHNS, CDR2 SASEGT. This CDR3 is built from 14 residues. The V end lost 7 bases, the J end lost 4 bases, and 16 bases lay between the germline ends. In DNA, the CDR3 is TGTGCCAGCACAGGTACGGGGACCGGCTATGGCTACACCTTC. It yields the protein CASTGTGTGYGYTF.

Ten or more counts support this clonotype. The rearrangement joins TRBV11-2 to TRBJ1-6; D may be TRBD1 (6 bases). This CDR3 is built from 15 residues. Trimming took off 1 base at V and 10 bases at J, with 14 bases between the two ends. CDR1 is SGHAT, CDR2 FQNNGV, per germline. CDR3 sequence reads: CASSLVGGLGSPLHF. The CDR3 DNA reads TGTGCCAGCAGCTTAGTCGGGGGGCTAGGATCACCCCTCCACTTT.

This clonotype was counted at least ten times. The chain employs TRBV30 and TRBJ1-1; possibly TRBD1 for D (5 bases). V was cut by 5 bases and J by 1 base, with 8 bases left in between. CDR1 GTSNPN and CDR2 SVGIG come from the germline V gene (reference sequence). The CDR3 is 12 residues long. The CDR3 reads CAWAGGNTEAFF. The DNA for the CDR3 is TGTGCCTGGGCCGGGGGGAACACTGAAGCTTTCTTT.

The sample holds many counts of this clonotype. The J gene is TRBJ1-2, the V gene TRBV6-2 or TRBV6-3; 7 positions agree with TRBD1. Germline trimming cut 0 bases from V and 2 bases from J; bases unmatched to any gene: 3. This CDR3 has 15 residues. Germline V gene data show CDR1 as MNHEY and CDR2 as SVGEGT. In DNA form, the CDR3 reads TGTGCCAGCAGTTACTCTAGGACAGGAAACTATGGCTACACCTTC. Its protein product is CASSYSRTGNYGYTF.

There are many counts of this clonotype. The chain links TRBV7-2 to TRBJ2-1; tentatively, D is TRBD2 (5 bases). This CDR3 is 12 amino acids long. CDR1 is SGHTA, CDR2 FQGNSA, per germline. V lost 6 bases and J lost 14, with 17 bases in between. CDR3 protein: CASRGRTDREFF. The CDR3 coding sequence is TGTGCCAGCAGGGGAAGGACTGACCGTGAGTTCTTC.